This T cell receptor (beta chain) was identified during a study of cytomegalovirus exposure and HLA in healthy donors. Overall study results and limits: Reports indicated that the classifier achieved high specificity and sensitivity in diagnosing cytomegalovirus status. Later genetic work tied a missense DCLRE1C variant to beta-chain V and J trimming. In an earlier analysis, in roughly 600 donors, most V segments appeared productive either ~87% or ~30% of the time.

The PCR employed 60 Vbeta primers together with 13 Jbeta primers. The data were produced by immunoSEQ multiplex PCR, yet TCRdb's version contains in-frame clones alone and is incomplete. The sample contains under 200,000 clones, roughly three quarters of which appear only once. V lost 3 bases, J lost 4 bases, and 10 bases stayed unmatched. The CDR3 spans 17 residues. The germline V gene has CDR1 KGHSH and CDR2 LQKENI. As concerns this clone: Its antigen is as yet unknown.

This receptor was taken from a man aged 18 to 30 in good health and CMV-seropositive. What was sequenced was PBMCs. The chain recombines TRBV18 with TRBJ2-2; 8 nucleotides match TRBD1. CDR3 bases: TGTGCCAGCTCACCTGTGACAGGGGTACGGGGCACCGGGGAGCTGTTTTTT. This encodes CASSPVTGVRGTGELFF. Filled out from reference TRBV18 and TRBJ2-2, the complete variable domain reads NAGVMQNPRHLVRRRGQEARLRCSPMKGHSHVYWYRQLPEEGLKFMVYLQKENIIDESGMPKERFSAEFPKEGPSILRIQQVVRGDSAAYFCASSPVTGVRGTGELFFGEGSRLTVL.